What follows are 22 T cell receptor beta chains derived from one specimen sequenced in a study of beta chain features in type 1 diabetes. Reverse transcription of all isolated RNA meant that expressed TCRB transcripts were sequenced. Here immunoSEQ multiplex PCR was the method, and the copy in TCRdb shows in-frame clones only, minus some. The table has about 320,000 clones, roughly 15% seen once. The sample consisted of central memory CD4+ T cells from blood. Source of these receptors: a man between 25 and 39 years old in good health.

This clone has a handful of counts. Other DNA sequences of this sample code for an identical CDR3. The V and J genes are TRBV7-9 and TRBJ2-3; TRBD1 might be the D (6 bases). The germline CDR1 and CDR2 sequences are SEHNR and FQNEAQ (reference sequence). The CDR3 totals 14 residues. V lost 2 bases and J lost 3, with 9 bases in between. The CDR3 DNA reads TGTGCCAGCAGCTTACCGGACAGTACAGATACGCAGTATTTT. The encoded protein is CASSLPDSTDTQYF. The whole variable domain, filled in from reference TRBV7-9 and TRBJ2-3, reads DTGVSQNPRHKITKRGQNVTFRCDPISEHNRLYWYRQTLGQGPEFLTYFQNEAQLEKSRLLSDRFSAERPKGSFSTLEIQRTEQGDSAMYLCASSLPDSTDTQYFGPGTRLTVL.

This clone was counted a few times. The chain's CDR3 is CASSQTSGTSTGELFF. The CDR3 coding sequence is TGTGCCAGCAGCCAAACTAGCGGGACCTCCACCGGGGAGCTGTTTTTT. V usage is TRBV5-4 and J usage is TRBJ2-2; TRBD2 matches 10 bases. Per germline, CDR1 SGHNT and CDR2 YYREEE (reference sequence). The junction had 7 bases not matched to a gene; V was cut back by 4 bases and J by 4 bases. This CDR3 is 16 amino acids long.

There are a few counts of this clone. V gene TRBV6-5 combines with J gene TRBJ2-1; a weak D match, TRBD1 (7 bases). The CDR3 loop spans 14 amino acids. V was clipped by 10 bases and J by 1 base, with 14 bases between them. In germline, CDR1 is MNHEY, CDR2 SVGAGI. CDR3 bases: TGTGCCACCTCAGGGGGGACTTCCTACAATGAGCAGTTCTTC. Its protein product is CATSGGTSYNEQFF.

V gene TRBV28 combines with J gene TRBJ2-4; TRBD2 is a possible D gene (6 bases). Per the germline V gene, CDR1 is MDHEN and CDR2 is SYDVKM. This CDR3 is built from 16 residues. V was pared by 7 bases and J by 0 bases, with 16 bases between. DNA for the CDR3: TGTGCCAGCACGGCGGAGCGGGCCCTAGCCAAAAACATTCAGTACTTC. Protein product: CASTAERALAKNIQYF.

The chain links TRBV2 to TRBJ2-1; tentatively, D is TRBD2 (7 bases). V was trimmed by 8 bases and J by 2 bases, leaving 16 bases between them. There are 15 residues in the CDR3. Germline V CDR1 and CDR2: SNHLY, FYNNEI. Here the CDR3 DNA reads TGTGCCAGCTCCGGTCGGGGGGCGGCCTACAATGAGCAGTTCTTC. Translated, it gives CASSGRGAAYNEQFF.

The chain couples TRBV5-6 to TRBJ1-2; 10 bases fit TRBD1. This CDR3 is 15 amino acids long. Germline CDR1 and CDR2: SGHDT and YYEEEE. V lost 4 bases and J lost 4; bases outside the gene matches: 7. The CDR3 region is CASSRRDRGVYGYTF. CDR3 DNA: TGTGCCAGCAGCCGGAGGGACAGGGGCGTCTATGGCTACACCTTC.

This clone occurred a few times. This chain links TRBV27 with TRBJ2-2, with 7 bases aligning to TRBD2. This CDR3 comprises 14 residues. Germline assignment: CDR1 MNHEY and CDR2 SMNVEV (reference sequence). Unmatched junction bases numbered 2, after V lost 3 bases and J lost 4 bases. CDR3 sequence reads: CASSFGGFTGELFF. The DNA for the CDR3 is TGTGCCAGCAGTTTCGGGGGGTTCACCGGGGAGCTGTTTTTT.

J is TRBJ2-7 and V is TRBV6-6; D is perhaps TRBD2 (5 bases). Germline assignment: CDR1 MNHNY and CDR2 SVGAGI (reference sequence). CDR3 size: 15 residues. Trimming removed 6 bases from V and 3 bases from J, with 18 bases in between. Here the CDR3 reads CASREAPDPDYEQYV. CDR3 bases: TGTGCCAGCAGGGAGGCCCCAGACCCCGACTACGAGCAGTACGTC.

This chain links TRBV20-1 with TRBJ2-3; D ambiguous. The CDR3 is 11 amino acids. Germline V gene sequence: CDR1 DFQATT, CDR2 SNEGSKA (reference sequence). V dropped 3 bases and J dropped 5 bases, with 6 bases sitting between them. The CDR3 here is CSASMEDTQYF. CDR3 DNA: TGCAGTGCTAGTATGGAAGATACGCAGTATTTT.

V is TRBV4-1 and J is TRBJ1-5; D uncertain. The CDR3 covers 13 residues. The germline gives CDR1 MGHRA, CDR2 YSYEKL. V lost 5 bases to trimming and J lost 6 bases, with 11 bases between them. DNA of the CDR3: TGCGCCAGCAGCGACCGGTCGGGTCAGCCCCAGCATTTT. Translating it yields CASSDRSGQPQHF.

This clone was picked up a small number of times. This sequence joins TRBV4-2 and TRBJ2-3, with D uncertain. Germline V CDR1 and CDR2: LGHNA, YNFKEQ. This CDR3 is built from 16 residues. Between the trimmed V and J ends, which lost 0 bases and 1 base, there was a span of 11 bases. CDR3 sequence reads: CASSQERASGTDTQYF. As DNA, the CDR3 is TGTGCCAGCAGCCAAGAACGAGCCAGCGGCACAGATACGCAGTATTTT.

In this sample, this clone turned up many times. The CDR3: CASSEGGAGSSTQYF. The CDR3 region has the DNA TGTGCCAGCAGCGAGGGGGGAGCGGGGTCCTCGACCCAGTACTTC. The rearrangement uses TRBV9 and TRBJ2-5, with D maybe TRBD2 (7 bases). CDR1 is SGDLS and CDR2 is YYNGEE in the germline V gene. V was shortened by 3 bases and J by 7 bases, with 19 bases between the two germline ends. This CDR3 has 15 residues.

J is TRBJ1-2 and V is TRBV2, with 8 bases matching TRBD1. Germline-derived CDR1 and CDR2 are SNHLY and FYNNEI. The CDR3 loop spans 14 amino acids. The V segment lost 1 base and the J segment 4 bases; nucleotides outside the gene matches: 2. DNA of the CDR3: TGTGCCAGCAGTGAAGGACAGGGGCCCTATGGCTACACCTTC. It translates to CASSEGQGPYGYTF.

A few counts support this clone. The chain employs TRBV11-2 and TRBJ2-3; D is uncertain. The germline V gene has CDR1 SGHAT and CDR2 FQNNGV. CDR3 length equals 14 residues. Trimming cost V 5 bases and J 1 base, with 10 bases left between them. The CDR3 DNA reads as TGTGCCAGCAGCACCCAGCGCGGCACAGATACGCAGTATTTT. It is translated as CASSTQRGTDTQYF.

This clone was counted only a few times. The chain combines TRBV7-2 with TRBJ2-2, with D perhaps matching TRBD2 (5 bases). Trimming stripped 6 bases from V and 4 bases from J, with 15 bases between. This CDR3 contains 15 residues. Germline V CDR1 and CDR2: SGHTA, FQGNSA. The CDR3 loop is CASSPLGLLTGELFF. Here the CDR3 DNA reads TGTGCCAGCAGTCCTCTCGGACTCCTCACCGGGGAGCTGTTTTTT.

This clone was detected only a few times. CDR3 nucleotide sequence: TGCGCCAGCTCACAAGGGGACACAGTCTCCTACGAGCAGTACTTC. Translated, it gives CASSQGDTVSYEQYF. The chain has TRBV5-1 and TRBJ2-7; TRBD1 is a possible D gene (6 bases). CDR3 length: 15 residues. Looked up from germline, CDR1 is SGHRS and CDR2 is YFSETQ. Trimming took off 7 bases at V and 0 bases at J, with 17 bases between the two ends.

In DNA form, the CDR3 reads TGTGCCAGCAGTTCGAGACGAGAGAATTCACCCCTCCACTTT. Translation: CASSSRRENSPLHF. V usage is TRBV27 and J usage is TRBJ1-6; D gene ambiguous. This CDR3 is built from 14 residues. In germline, CDR1 is MNHEY, CDR2 SMNVEV (reference sequence). Trimming stripped 4 bases from V and 7 bases from J, with 11 bases between.

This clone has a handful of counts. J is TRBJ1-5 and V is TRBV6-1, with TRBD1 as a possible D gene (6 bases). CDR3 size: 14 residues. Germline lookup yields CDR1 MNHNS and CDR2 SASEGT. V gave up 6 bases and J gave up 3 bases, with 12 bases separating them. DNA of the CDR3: TGTGCCAGCAGCCCCGACAGGACCAATCAGCCCCAGCATTTT. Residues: CASSPDRTNQPQHF.

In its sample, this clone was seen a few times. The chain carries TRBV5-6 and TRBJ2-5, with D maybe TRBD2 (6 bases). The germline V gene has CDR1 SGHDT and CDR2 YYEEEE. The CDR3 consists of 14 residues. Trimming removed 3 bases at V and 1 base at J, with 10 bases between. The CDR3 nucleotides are TGTGCCAGCAGCTCACTAGCTACCCAAGAGACCCAGTACTTC. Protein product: CASSSLATQETQYF. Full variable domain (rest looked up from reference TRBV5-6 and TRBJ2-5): DAGVTQSPTHLIKTRGQQVTLRCSPKSGHDTVSWYQQALGQGPQFIFQYYEEEERQRGNFPDRFSGHQFPNYSSELNVNALLLGDSALYLCASSSLATQETQYFGPGTRLLVL.

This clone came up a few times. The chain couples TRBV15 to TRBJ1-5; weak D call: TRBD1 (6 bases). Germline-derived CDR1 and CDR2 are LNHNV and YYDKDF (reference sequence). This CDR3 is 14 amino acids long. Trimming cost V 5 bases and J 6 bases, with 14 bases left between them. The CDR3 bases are TGTGCCACCAGCCGGGGGGCGCGAGGTCAGCCCCAGCATTTT. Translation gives CATSRGARGQPQHF.

The CDR3 is CASSLAVGQGGNTIYF. In DNA, the CDR3 is TGTGCCAGCAGCTTAGCGGTAGGACAGGGCGGAAACACCATATATTTT. The J gene is TRBJ1-3, the V gene TRBV13; 8 nucleotides line up with TRBD1. The germline V gene encodes CDR1 PRHDT and CDR2 FYEKMQ (reference sequence). This CDR3 comprises 16 residues. Trimming removed 1 base from V and 4 bases from J; junction bases left unmatched: 6. The complete variable domain, with remaining parts taken from reference TRBV13 and TRBJ1-3, reads AAGVIQSPRHLIKEKRETATLKCYPIPRHDTVYWYQQGPGQDPQFLISFYEKMQSDKGSIPDRFSAQQFSDYHSELNMSSLELGDSALYFCASSLAVGQGGNTIYFGEGSWLTVV.

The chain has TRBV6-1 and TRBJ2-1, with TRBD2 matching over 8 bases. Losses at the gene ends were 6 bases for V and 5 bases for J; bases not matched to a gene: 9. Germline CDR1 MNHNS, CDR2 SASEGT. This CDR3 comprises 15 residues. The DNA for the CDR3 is TGTGCCAGCAGCACCGGGCTAGCGGGTGACAATGAGCAGTTCTTC. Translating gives CASSTGLAGDNEQFF.